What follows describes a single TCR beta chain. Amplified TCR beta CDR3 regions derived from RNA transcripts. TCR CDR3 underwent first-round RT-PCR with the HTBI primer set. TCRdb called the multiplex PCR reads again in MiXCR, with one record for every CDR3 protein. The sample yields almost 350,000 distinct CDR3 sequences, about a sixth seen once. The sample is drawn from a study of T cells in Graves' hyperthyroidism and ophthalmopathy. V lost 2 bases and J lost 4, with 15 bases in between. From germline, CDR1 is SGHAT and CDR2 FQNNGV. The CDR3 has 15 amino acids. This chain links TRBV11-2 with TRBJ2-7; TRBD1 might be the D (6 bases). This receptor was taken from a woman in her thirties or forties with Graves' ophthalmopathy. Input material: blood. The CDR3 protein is CASSLRTAAYYEQYF. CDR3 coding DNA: TGTGCCAGCAGCTTACGGACAGCAGCATATTACGAGCAGTACTTC.